This T cell receptor (beta chain) originates from a study of shared clonotypes between healthy human individuals. Remarks on this clone: The antigen is not known.

General observations from the study: The study found lower generation probabilities in non-shared clonotypes than in those shared by all four donors. The sharing of 5% to 6.5% of naive CD4 clonotypes was seen across several donors.

Original handling: Filtering differed for immunoSEQ, which gave only junction sequences without quality scores. TCRdb keeps only in-frame clones here, not all; method: immunoSEQ multiplex PCR. That table gives V, J and clone size, and the DNA gave D and trimming. The sample lists approximately 2.5 million clones; roughly 93% were seen once. Both subsets, CD45RA+ naive and CD45RA-negative memory, were split from the CD4+ cells. This CDR3 is 16 amino acids long. Germline CDR1 is SSHAT and CDR2 is FNYEAQ (reference sequence). J gave up 4 bases and V 5 bases, and 7 bases lay outside the gene matches. The chain has TRBV7-7 and TRBJ2-1; 11 positions agree with TRBD2. Sequencing input: naive CD4+ T cells from PBMCs. Sample subset: CD45RA+ positively selected. The TCR was taken from a man aged 18 to 29 in good health. Some clones in this sample may be carry-over from other donors' samples. CDR3 loop: CASSRARTSGYNEQFF. The CDR3 coding sequence is TGTGCCAGCAGCCGCGCCCGGACTAGCGGGTACAATGAGCAGTTCTTC.